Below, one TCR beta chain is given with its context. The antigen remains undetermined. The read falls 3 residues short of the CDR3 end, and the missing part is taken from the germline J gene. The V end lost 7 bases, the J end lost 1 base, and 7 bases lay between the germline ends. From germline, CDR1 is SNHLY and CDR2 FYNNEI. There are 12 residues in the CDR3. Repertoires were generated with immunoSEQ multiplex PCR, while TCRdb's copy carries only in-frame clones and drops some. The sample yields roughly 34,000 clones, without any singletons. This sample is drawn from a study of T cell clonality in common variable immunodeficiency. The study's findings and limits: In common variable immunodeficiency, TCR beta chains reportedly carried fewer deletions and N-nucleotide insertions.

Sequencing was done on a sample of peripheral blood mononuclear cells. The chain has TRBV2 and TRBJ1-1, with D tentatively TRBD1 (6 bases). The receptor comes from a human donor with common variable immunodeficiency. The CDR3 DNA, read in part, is TGTGCCAGCAAAGGGGGGAACACTGAA. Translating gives CASKGGNTE. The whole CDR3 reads CASKGGNTEAFF.